This passage covers 9 T cell receptor beta chains from one sample sequenced in a study of T cells in localized non-small cell lung cancer. Here immunoSEQ multiplex PCR was the method, and the copy in TCRdb shows in-frame clones only, minus some. The sample lists about 30,000 clones; approximately 90% were seen once. This specimen consisted of PBMCs, obtained before any cancer treatment. These TCRs come from a man between 40 and 70 years old with stage II lung adenocarcinoma.

V and J are TRBV29-1 and TRBJ2-1; D possibly uses TRBD1 or TRBD2 (5 bases each). V was cut by 7 bases and J by 6 bases, with 22 bases left in between. The CDR3 spans 15 residues. Germline CDR1 and CDR2: SQVTM and ANQGSEA. CDR3 in DNA: TGCAGCGGGTGTCGGGACGCCCCCCCTATCAATGAGCAGTTCTTC. This codes for CSGCRDAPPINEQFF.

The rearrangement uses TRBV5-4 and TRBJ2-7, with a possible D match to TRBD1 (5 bases). V lost 4 bases and J 2 bases, leaving 16 bases between the germline ends. The CDR3 runs to 15 residues. Germline-derived CDR1 and CDR2 are SGHNT and YYREEE (reference sequence). The CDR3 loop reads CASSEMDKPPYEQYF. For the CDR3, the DNA is TGTGCCAGCAGCGAGATGGACAAGCCTCCCTACGAGCAGTACTTC.

The chain recombines TRBV18 with TRBJ2-1; a weak D match, TRBD2 (5 bases). Between the trimmed V and J ends, which lost 1 base and 8 bases, there was a span of 15 bases. In germline, CDR1 is KGHSH, CDR2 LQKENI. The length of the CDR3 is 15 residues. CDR3 in amino acids: CASSPRRGSNHEQFF. Written as DNA, the CDR3 is TGTGCCAGCTCACCACGTAGAGGGAGCAACCATGAGCAGTTCTTC. Drawing the rest from reference TRBV18 and TRBJ2-1, the complete variable domain is NAGVMQNPRHLVRRRGQEARLRCSPMKGHSHVYWYRQLPEEGLKFMVYLQKENIIDESGMPKERFSAEFPKEGPSILRIQQVVRGDSAAYFCASSPRRGSNHEQFFGPGTRLTVL.

The chain employs TRBV27 and TRBJ2-7; D remains unclear. V gave up 0 bases and J gave up 7 bases, with 13 bases separating them. Germline V gene data show CDR1 as MNHEY and CDR2 as SMNVEV (reference sequence). This CDR3 has 14 amino acids. CDR3: CASSLSALWPEQYF. CDR3 sequence (DNA): TGTGCCAGCAGTTTATCTGCCCTCTGGCCGGAGCAGTACTTC.

The rearrangement joins TRBV5-1 to TRBJ2-1; D could derive from TRBD1 or TRBD2 (6 bases each). The V gene's germline CDR1 is SGHRS and CDR2 YFSETQ. The CDR3 covers 14 residues. Trimming pared 2 bases from V and 2 bases from J, leaving 8 bases between. Written as DNA, the CDR3 is TGCGCCAGCAGCTTAGGGGGGCCCTACAATGAGCAGTTCTTC. Encoded protein: CASSLGGPYNEQFF.

This chain uses TRBV7-6 with TRBJ2-1; 10 nucleotides align to TRBD2. Germline V gene sequence: CDR1 SGHVS, CDR2 FNYEAQ. J lost 0 bases, V lost 5 bases, and 7 bases had no gene match. The CDR3 covers 17 residues. The CDR3 coding sequence is TGTGCCAGCAGCCTTCGGACTAGCGGCCTCTCCTACAATGAGCAGTTCTTC. Translated: CASSLRTSGLSYNEQFF.

CDR3 bases: TGTGCCAGCTTGGGTCAGGGGGCAACTGAAGCTTTCTTT. Translating gives CASLGQGATEAFF. V and J are TRBV7-9 and TRBJ1-1; 8 bases fit TRBD1. The CDR3 has 13 residues. Trimming cost V 8 bases and J 5 bases; bases outside gene matches: 7. The V gene's germline CDR1 is SEHNR and CDR2 FQNEAQ (reference sequence).

The chain links TRBV28 to TRBJ1-5, with D maybe TRBD1 (6 bases). There are 15 residues in the CDR3. Per the germline V gene, CDR1 is MDHEN and CDR2 is SYDVKM. V lost 5 bases and J 9 bases, leaving 20 bases between the germline ends. Written as DNA, the CDR3 is TGTGCCAGCAGTCTCACAGGGAATGGTGGGCCGCCCCAGCATTTT. It codes for CASSLTGNGGPPQHF. Full variable domain (remainder filled in from reference TRBV28 and TRBJ1-5): DVKVTQSSRYLVKRTGEKVFLECVQDMDHENMFWYRQDPGLGLRLIYFSYDVKMKEKGDIPEGYSVSREKKERFSLILESASTNQTSMYLCASSLTGNGGPPQHFGDGTRLSIL.

This chain joins TRBV27 and TRBJ2-1; TRBD2 agrees at 8 bases. CDR1 is MNHEY, CDR2 SMNVEV, per germline (reference sequence). V shed 6 bases and J 7 bases; nucleotides not matched to a gene: 17. The CDR3 runs to 17 residues. Here the CDR3 DNA reads TGTGCCAGCAGCCTTCCGGGACTAGTATCAGGACTGAATGAGCAGTTCTTC. Translation gives CASSLPGLVSGLNEQFF.